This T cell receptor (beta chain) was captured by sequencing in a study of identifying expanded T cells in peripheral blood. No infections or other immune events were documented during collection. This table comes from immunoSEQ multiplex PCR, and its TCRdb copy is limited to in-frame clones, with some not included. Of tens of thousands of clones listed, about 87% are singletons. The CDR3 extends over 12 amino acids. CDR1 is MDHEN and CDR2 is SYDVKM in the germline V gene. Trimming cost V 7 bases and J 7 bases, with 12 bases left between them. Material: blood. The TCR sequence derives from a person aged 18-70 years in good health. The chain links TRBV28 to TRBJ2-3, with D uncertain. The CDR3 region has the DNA TGTGCCAGCACCCCCGACGGCAATACGCAGTATTTT. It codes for CASTPDGNTQYF.